The clone carrying this T cell receptor (beta chain) is medium-sized. What it binds is not known. This entry belongs to a study of T cell repertoires in aging, cancer and after chemotherapy. Study at large: Six age groups, ranging from 30 or younger to 70 or older, included the donors. Roughly 9.1 million TCR reads were in the whole dataset.

TCR beta rearrangements were amplified from peripheral blood genomic DNA. Findings of the study overall: These repertoire data do not allow conclusions about immunological memory after chemotherapy. Untreated cancer patients had significantly lower blood TCR diversity than age-matched healthy donors.

V shed 7 bases and J 5 bases; nucleotides not matched to a gene: 5. From germline, CDR1 is LNHDA and CDR2 SQIVND (reference sequence). The CDR3 spans 13 residues. TRB rearrangements spanning V, D and J were amplified using mixed TRB-A/B primers. Each CDR3 protein is one row after TCRdb ran MiXCR on the multiplex PCR reads. Of thousands of distinct CDR3 sequences listed, around 28% were seen once; the top ten hold around 10%. Sequenced material: blood. The TCR sequence derives from a human donor in good health. The chain has TRBV19 and TRBJ2-3; 8 bases agree with TRBD2. The chain's CDR3 is CASKTSGKDTQYF. The CDR3 nucleotides are TGTGCCAGTAAAACTAGCGGAAAAGATACGCAGTATTTT.